Presented here are 27 T cell receptor beta chains from one specimen sequenced in a study of blood T cell repertoires in COVID-19. TCRdb keeps only in-frame clones here, not all; method: immunoSEQ multiplex PCR. Of about 180,000 clones in the sample, 80% to 90% were seen once. Sequencing was performed on peripheral blood. The receptor set was obtained from a human donor with active or convalescent COVID-19. The donor label of this sample is uncertain.

V is TRBV30 and J is TRBJ2-1; a weak D match, TRBD2 (5 bases). CDR3 length: 13 amino acids. Trimming stripped 2 bases from V and 3 bases from J, with 8 bases between. Germline V gives CDR1 GTSNPN, CDR2 SVGIG (reference sequence). The CDR3 sequence is CAWSRRDYNEQFF. CDR3 nucleotides: TGTGCCTGGAGTCGACGGGACTACAATGAGCAGTTCTTC. The full variable domain, with the rest looked up from reference TRBV30 and TRBJ2-1, is SQTIHQWPATLVQPVGSPLSLECTVEGTSNPNLYWYRQAAGRGLQLLFYSVGIGQISSEVPQNLSASRPQDRQFILSSKKLLLSDSGFYLCAWSRRDYNEQFFGPGTRLTVL.

The rearrangement joins TRBV7-3 to TRBJ2-1, with 12 bases matching TRBD2. The V and J ends lost 5 bases and 10 bases, in that order; junction bases with no gene match: 12. Per germline, CDR1 SGHTA and CDR2 FQGTGA. The CDR3 is 16 residues long. The CDR3 sequence is CASSPGASGGAGEQFF. The CDR3 DNA sequence: TGTGCCAGCAGCCCTGGGGCTAGCGGGGGGGCAGGGGAGCAGTTCTTC.

The chain employs TRBV5-1 and TRBJ2-2, with 7 bases fitting TRBD1. The germline CDR1 and CDR2 sequences are SGHRS and YFSETQ. This CDR3 has 13 amino acids. V lost 4 bases to trimming and J lost 5 bases; unmatched junction nucleotides: 2. The CDR3 DNA reads TGCGCCAGCAGCGGACAGGCAACCGGGGAGCTGTTTTTT. Translating gives CASSGQATGELFF.

The chain is built from TRBV27 and TRBJ1-2; 8 positions match TRBD1. V was clipped by 6 bases and J by 5 bases; unmatched bases: 11. The CDR3 runs 15 residues. CDR1 and CDR2 (germline): MNHEY, SMNVEV (reference sequence). CDR3 protein: CASRGMDRAGYGYTF. The CDR3 coding sequence is TGTGCCAGCAGGGGGATGGACAGGGCTGGATATGGCTACACCTTC.

The chain has TRBV15 and TRBJ2-3; 10 bases fit TRBD2. Germline V gene data show CDR1 as LNHNV and CDR2 as YYDKDF (reference sequence). With 6 bases clipped from V and 5 bases from J, the junction kept 2 bases outside the gene matches. The CDR3 has 13 amino acids. The CDR3 region is CATRLAGGDTQYF. The CDR3 nucleotides are TGTGCCACCAGATTAGCGGGAGGAGATACGCAGTATTTT.

This chain connects TRBV7-9 to TRBJ1-6, with 9 bases aligning to TRBD1. Germline loops: CDR1 SEHNR, CDR2 FQNEAQ (reference sequence). Trimming cost V 4 bases and J 7 bases; bases outside gene matches: 2. CDR3 length: 14 amino acids. This chain's CDR3 is CASSYTGGNSPLHF. The CDR3 DNA sequence: TGTGCCAGCAGCTACACAGGGGGCAATTCACCCCTCCACTTT. Looking up the rest from reference TRBV7-9 and TRBJ1-6 gives the full variable domain: DTGVSQNPRHKITKRGQNVTFRCDPISEHNRLYWYRQTLGQGPEFLTYFQNEAQLEKSRLLSDRFSAERPKGSFSTLEIQRTEQGDSAMYLCASSYTGGNSPLHFGNGTRLTVT.

This chain joins TRBV7-9 and TRBJ2-5; tentative D call: TRBD2 (6 bases). Trimming removed 1 base at V and 5 bases at J, with 11 bases between. The CDR3 spans 14 residues. In germline, CDR1 is SEHNR, CDR2 FQNEAQ (reference sequence). This chain's CDR3 is CASSLDGGSETQYF. The CDR3 DNA reads TGTGCCAGCAGCTTAGATGGGGGGTCGGAGACCCAGTACTTC.

The rearrangement joins TRBV11-2 to TRBJ2-3; TRBD2 is a possible D gene (5 bases). Per germline, CDR1 SGHAT and CDR2 FQNNGV. This CDR3 comprises 17 residues. The V and J ends lost 2 bases and 2 bases respectively, with 17 bases between them. The CDR3: CASSLTSGKSYTDTQYF. The CDR3, as DNA: TGTGCCAGCAGCTTAACTTCGGGGAAAAGCTACACAGATACGCAGTATTTT.

The chain combines TRBV5-4 with TRBJ2-7; 10 bases are shared with TRBD1. V was clipped by 4 bases and J by 4 bases; unmatched bases: 8. The germline gives CDR1 SGHNT, CDR2 YYREEE (reference sequence). The CDR3 runs to 15 residues. The CDR3 DNA sequence: TGTGCCAGCAGCACCGGGACAGGGGTTATATACGAGCAGTACTTC. This codes for CASSTGTGVIYEQYF.

The V gene is TRBV28, the J gene TRBJ2-3, with TRBD2 matching 8 bases. Germline V CDR1 and CDR2: MDHEN, SYDVKM. After removal of 8 bases from V and 6 bases from J, the junction contained 10 bases not matched to a gene. The CDR3 totals 14 residues. CDR3 in DNA: TGTGCCAGCCTTAGGAGCGGGGGATTTGATACGCAGTATTTT. Protein sequence: CASLRSGGFDTQYF.

The V and J genes are TRBV11-3 and TRBJ2-1; possible D gene TRBD1, 6 bases. Germline-derived CDR1 and CDR2 are SGHNT and YENEEA. V lost 5 bases to trimming and J lost 6 bases, with 17 bases between them. This CDR3 comprises 15 residues. CDR3 sequence: CASSRGKGDGNEQFF. CDR3 nucleotides: TGTGCCAGCAGCCGAGGGAAGGGGGATGGCAATGAGCAGTTCTTC.

For the CDR3, the DNA is TGTGCCAGCAGCCTGACAGGGGCTAAGGATACGCAGTATTTT. It encodes CASSLTGAKDTQYF. The chain joins TRBV7-3 to TRBJ2-3, with 8 bases that match TRBD1. CDR3 size: 14 residues. The germline V gene has CDR1 SGHTA and CDR2 FQGTGA. V was clipped by 5 bases and J by 6 bases; unmatched bases: 7.

The chain couples TRBV28 to TRBJ2-5; weak D call: TRBD2 (7 bases). In germline, CDR1 is MDHEN, CDR2 SYDVKM. This CDR3 is 15 amino acids long. V was trimmed by 2 bases and J by 7 bases, leaving 17 bases between them. The CDR3 region has the DNA TGTGCCAGCAGTTTAGGGGGGGCTAGCGGTGTGACCCAGTACTTC. This translates into CASSLGGASGVTQYF.

V is TRBV7-9 and J is TRBJ2-7, with D maybe TRBD2 (5 bases). V lost 2 bases, J lost 7 bases, and 9 bases lay in between. CDR3 length: 12 residues. Germline V gene lookup returns CDR1 SEHNR and CDR2 FQNEAQ (reference sequence). CDR3 bases: TGTGCCAGCAGCTTACTGATAGCGGAGCAGTACTTC. Translating it yields CASSLLIAEQYF.

This chain uses TRBV5-1 with TRBJ2-7, with D unclear. V was shortened by 3 bases and J by 0 bases, with 16 bases between the two germline ends. Germline V gives CDR1 SGHRS, CDR2 YFSETQ. This CDR3 has 16 amino acids. The chain's CDR3 is CASSYYPLLNSYEQYF. CDR3 bases: TGCGCCAGCAGCTATTACCCGCTGCTAAACTCCTACGAGCAGTACTTC.

The J gene is TRBJ1-2, the V gene TRBV6-2 or TRBV6-3, with 8 nucleotides matching TRBD1. V was pared by 0 bases and J by 6 bases, with 0 bases of the junction left unmatched. The CDR3 contains 13 residues. Germline CDR1 MNHEY, CDR2 SVGEGT. CDR3 coding DNA: TGTGCCAGCAGTTACTCGACAGGGGATGGCTACACCTTC. Translation: CASSYSTGDGYTF.

The V and J genes are TRBV9 and TRBJ2-1, with TRBD2 matching 7 bases. CDR3 size: 13 residues. Germline CDR1 SGDLS, CDR2 YYNGEE. V shed 7 bases, J shed 8 bases, and the junction held 9 bases outside the gene matches. The CDR3 here is CASGRAGLDEQFF. For the CDR3, the DNA is TGTGCCAGCGGGAGGGCCGGGTTGGATGAGCAGTTCTTC.

V and J are TRBV5-4 and TRBJ1-1; TRBD1 agrees at 9 bases. Germline V lookup: CDR1 SGHNT, CDR2 YYREEE (reference sequence). The J segment lost 1 base and the V segment lost 7 bases, leaving 5 bases of the junction unmatched. The CDR3 totals 14 residues. This chain's CDR3 is CASQQGAGNTEAFF. CDR3 nucleotides: TGTGCCAGCCAACAGGGGGCTGGGAACACTGAAGCTTTCTTT.

The chain is built from TRBV5-1 and TRBJ1-1; D unclear. CDR1 and CDR2 from the germline V gene are SGHRS and YFSETQ. Trimming cost V 4 bases and J 0 bases, with 10 bases left between them. The CDR3 length is 14 residues. CDR3 sequence reads: CASSLYTVNTEAFF. In nucleotides, the CDR3 is TGCGCCAGCAGCCTATATACAGTGAACACTGAAGCTTTCTTT.

Regarding this clone: Different DNA sequences within this sample yield the same CDR3. This chain joins TRBV30 and TRBJ1-3; D is undetermined. Trimming pared 1 base from V and 0 bases from J, leaving 4 bases between. Germline-derived CDR1 and CDR2 are GTSNPN and SVGIG (reference sequence). The length of the CDR3 is 13 residues. The DNA of the CDR3 is TGTGCCTGGAGTGGACTCTCTGGAAACACCATATATTTT. Translated, it gives CAWSGLSGNTIYF.

The rearrangement uses TRBV6-5 and TRBJ1-5, with a weak D call TRBD1 (5 bases). Trimming pared 7 bases from V and 5 bases from J, leaving 15 bases between. The germline CDR1 and CDR2 sequences are MNHEY and SVGAGI. There are 14 residues in the CDR3. The CDR3 loop reads CASTKQRGHQPQHF. The CDR3, as DNA: TGTGCCAGCACCAAACAAAGGGGCCATCAGCCCCAGCATTTT.

The V call is TRBV14, the J call TRBJ1-2, with D uncertain. V was cut by 5 bases and J by 8 bases, with 12 bases left in between. Germline V gene sequence: CDR1 SGHDN, CDR2 FVKESK. This CDR3 region has 12 residues. The CDR3 here is CASSYQPGGYTF. In DNA, the CDR3 is TGTGCCAGCAGCTACCAACCCGGGGGCTACACCTTC.

This clone was detected only once. V usage is TRBV7-9 and J usage is TRBJ2-7; 9 bases are a match to TRBD2. The CDR3 extends over 13 amino acids. Germline V gives CDR1 SEHNR, CDR2 FQNEAQ (reference sequence). The J segment lost 6 bases and the V segment lost 3 bases, leaving 3 bases of the junction unmatched. The chain's CDR3 is CASSFSGGSEQYF. CDR3 coding DNA: TGTGCCAGCAGCTTTAGCGGGGGCAGCGAGCAGTACTTC.

The chain combines TRBV19 with TRBJ2-7, with D tentatively TRBD1 (6 bases). Trimming pared 5 bases from V and 0 bases from J, leaving 11 bases between. In germline, CDR1 is LNHDA, CDR2 SQIVND (reference sequence). The CDR3 loop spans 14 amino acids. The DNA of the CDR3 is TGTGCCAGTAGTTGGACAGACAACTCCTACGAGCAGTACTTC. It yields the protein CASSWTDNSYEQYF.

The chain employs TRBV18 and TRBJ2-7; 12 bases line up with TRBD2. V lost 4 bases, J lost 5 bases, and 6 bases stayed unmatched. The CDR3 totals 15 residues. Germline V gene data show CDR1 as KGHSH and CDR2 as LQKENI. CDR3 in amino acids: CASSRTSGIANEQYF. The CDR3 DNA reads as TGTGCCAGCTCACGGACTAGCGGGATCGCCAACGAGCAGTACTTC.

The chain recombines TRBV24-1 with TRBJ2-1; the D is unclear. The germline V gene encodes CDR1 KGHDR and CDR2 SFDVKD. The CDR3 contains 14 residues. V was shortened by 4 bases and J by 4 bases, with 10 bases between the two germline ends. DNA of the CDR3: TGTGCCACCAGTGACCCCTCTCTTTACAATGAGCAGTTCTTC. Protein product: CATSDPSLYNEQFF.

The CDR3 bases are TGTGCCAGCTCACTTTTGTCCAGCGGGGCCGACGAGCAGTACTTC. It is translated as CASSLLSSGADEQYF. The gene calls are TRBV18 and TRBJ2-7, with 7 bases matching TRBD2. The CDR3 consists of 15 residues. Germline values: CDR1 KGHSH, CDR2 LQKENI. J lost 5 bases, V lost 4 bases, and 11 bases had no gene match. Based on the CDR3 plus reference TRBV18 and TRBJ2-7, the full variable domain is NAGVMQNPRHLVRRRGQEARLRCSPMKGHSHVYWYRQLPEEGLKFMVYLQKENIIDESGMPKERFSAEFPKEGPSILRIQQVVRGDSAAYFCASSLLSSGADEQYFGPGTRLTVT.